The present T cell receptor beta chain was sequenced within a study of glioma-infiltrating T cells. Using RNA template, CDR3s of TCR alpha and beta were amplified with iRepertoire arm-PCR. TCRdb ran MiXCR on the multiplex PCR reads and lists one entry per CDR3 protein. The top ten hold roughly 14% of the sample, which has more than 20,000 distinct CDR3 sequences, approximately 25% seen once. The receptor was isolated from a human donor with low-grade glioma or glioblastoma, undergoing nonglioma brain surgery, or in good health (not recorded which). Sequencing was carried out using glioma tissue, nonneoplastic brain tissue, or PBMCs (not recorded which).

In nucleotides, the CDR3 is TGTGCCAGCGCACTGAAGTTAACAGATACGCAGTATTTT. Protein product: CASALKLTDTQYF. The chain is built from TRBV2 and TRBJ2-3; D remains ambiguous. The CDR3 runs to 13 residues. The ends were cut back, 8 bases at V and 3 bases at J, with 12 bases in the middle. Germline CDR1 and CDR2: SNHLY and FYNNEI.